The clone carrying this T cell receptor beta chain appeared many times. The antigen is unknown. Amplification of TCR beta CDR3 regions used RNA as the template. A set of HTBI primers served as the primers for a first-round RT-PCR of the TCR CDR3. Each CDR3 protein gets one entry after TCRdb re-called the multiplex PCR reads with MiXCR. Among about 720,000 distinct CDR3 sequences listed, about 19% were seen once. Initially, at the first diagnosis of hyperthyroidism and before any ophthalmopathy symptoms, blood was sampled. These data are taken from a study of T cells in Graves' hyperthyroidism and ophthalmopathy. Notes on the study in general: Most clonotypes expanded in thyroid above 0.001 were likewise present in blood.

The CDR3 contains 21 residues. V dropped 7 bases and J dropped 5; count of bases not matched to a gene: 23. Germline V gene lookup returns CDR1 MNHEY and CDR2 SVGEGT. The gene calls are TRBV6-2 or TRBV6-3 and TRBJ2-2; TRBD2 aligns across 12 bases. The sequence was obtained from a woman aged 45-60 years with Graves' hyperthyroidism that later progressed to Graves' ophthalmopathy. Sequencing input: blood. This CDR3 is CASTTSRKGLAGGPWTGELFF. As DNA, the CDR3 is TGTGCCAGCACCACCTCTCGTAAGGGGCTAGCGGGGGGGCCGTGGACCGGGGAGCTGTTTTTT.